The 2 T cell receptor beta chains reported below all come from one sample, sequenced in a study of CD8+CD57+ T cells in acquired aplastic anemia. Genomic DNA, serving as template, underwent TCR beta VDJ and CDR3 profiling. TCRdb passed the reads through MiXCR, listing each CDR3 protein once. The sample has 160,000 or so distinct CDR3 sequences; 71% are singletons. Individuals selected for sequencing had exhibited CD8+CD57+ cell expansion on flow cytometry. The sample taken for sequencing was sorted CD4+, CD8+, or CD8+CD57+ T cells (not recorded which) from PBMCs. These receptors were obtained from a human donor with aplastic anemia.

This chain links TRBV9 with TRBJ2-7; TRBD1 matches at 7 bases. With V trimmed by 3 bases and J by 3 bases, 6 bases remained unmatched. CDR3 length: 14 amino acids. Germline V lookup: CDR1 SGDLS, CDR2 YYNGEE. The CDR3: CASSAGTEHYEQYF. CDR3 DNA sequence: TGTGCCAGCAGCGCGGGGACAGAGCACTACGAGCAGTACTTC.

This rearrangement joins TRBV2 to TRBJ2-6; D gene ambiguous. The CDR3 covers 12 residues. The germline CDR1 and CDR2 sequences are SNHLY and FYNNEI. V was trimmed by 6 bases and J by 4 bases, leaving 4 bases between them. The CDR3 region has the DNA TGTGCCAGCAGGGAGGGGGCCAACGTCCTGACTTTC. Its protein product is CASREGANVLTF.